These 13 T cell receptor beta chains were all obtained from the same sample, sequenced in a study of PD-L1 blockade in urothelial cancer. The repertoire was sequenced with immunoSEQ multiplex PCR; TCRdb's copy has only in-frame clones and lacks some. This sample has around 33,000 clones, with around four fifths found just once. The time point denotes: pretreatment peripheral blood. The material was PBMCs, obtained around atezolizumab (anti-PD-L1) treatment. The receptors derive from a man in his sixties with urothelial cancer.

The chain employs TRBV7-9 and TRBJ2-7, with 9 positions matching TRBD1. J was trimmed by 5 bases and V by 5 bases; bases with no gene match: 13. The germline V gene encodes CDR1 SEHNR and CDR2 FQNEAQ (reference sequence). The CDR3 totals 16 residues. The CDR3 region has the DNA TGTGCCAGCAGCCCGGGGGACAGGGTGAACCTACACGAGCAGTACTTC. As protein: CASSPGDRVNLHEQYF.

The rearrangement links TRBV6-1 to TRBJ1-6; maybe TRBD1 (5 bases). The germline V gene encodes CDR1 MNHNS and CDR2 SASEGT. This CDR3 region has 13 residues. Trimming took 2 bases from V and 7 from J, leaving 6 bases between them. CDR3 region: CASSETGNSPLHF. The DNA for the CDR3 is TGTGCCAGCAGTGAAACAGGAAATTCACCCCTCCACTTT.

The chain links TRBV18 to TRBJ2-7; the D gene is possibly TRBD1 (6 bases). V was pared by 0 bases and J by 1 base, with 13 bases between. Germline CDR1 is KGHSH and CDR2 is LQKENI. This CDR3 comprises 16 residues. DNA of the CDR3: TGTGCCAGCTCACCACCAACAGGGACACGTTCCTACGAGCAGTACTTC. Amino acids: CASSPPTGTRSYEQYF.

DNA for the CDR3: TGTGCCAGCAGAAAGGGGGTGAACACTGAAGCTTTCTTT. This gives the protein CASRKGVNTEAFF. This sequence joins TRBV2 and TRBJ1-1, with D possibly TRBD1 on 6 matching bases. Germline V gene data show CDR1 as SNHLY and CDR2 as FYNNEI. The CDR3 covers 13 residues. V was trimmed by 6 bases and J by 0 bases, leaving 8 bases between them.

In nucleotides, the CDR3 is TGCGCCAGCAGGGAGTTTACTAACTATGGCTACACCTTC. It specifies CASREFTNYGYTF. The rearrangement joins TRBV5-1 to TRBJ1-2; D gene ambiguous. The germline V gene has CDR1 SGHRS and CDR2 YFSETQ. V lost 5 bases, J lost 0 bases, and 8 bases lay in between. The CDR3 is made up of 13 amino acids. Based on the CDR3 plus reference TRBV5-1 and TRBJ1-2, the full variable domain is KAGVTQTPRYLIKTRGQQVTLSCSPISGHRSVSWYQQTPGQGLQFLFEYFSETQRNKGNFPGRFSGRQFSNSRSEMNVSTLELGDSALYLCASREFTNYGYTFGSGTRLTVV.

The chain has TRBV9 and TRBJ2-3; TRBD2 might be the D (6 bases). CDR1 SGDLS and CDR2 YYNGEE come from the germline V gene. V was pared by 0 bases and J by 4 bases, with 15 bases between. The CDR3 contains 16 residues. CDR3 in amino acids: CASSVATGGGADTQYF. CDR3 in DNA: TGTGCCAGCAGCGTAGCTACAGGAGGAGGGGCAGATACGCAGTATTTT. Variable domain in full (rest from reference TRBV9 and TRBJ2-3): DSGVTQTPKHLITATGQRVTLRCSPRSGDLSVYWYQQSLDQGLQFLIQYYNGEERAKGNILERFSAQQFPDLHSELNLSSLELGDSALYFCASSVATGGGADTQYFGPGTRLTVL.

The CDR3 reads CASSQDLTGRTEAFF. In DNA form, the CDR3 reads TGTGCCAGCAGCCAAGATTTAACAGGGCGTACTGAAGCTTTCTTT. J is TRBJ1-1 and V is TRBV4-2; perhaps TRBD1 as D (6 bases). The V and J ends lost 0 bases and 5 bases respectively, with 13 bases between them. CDR3 size: 15 residues. In germline, CDR1 is LGHNA, CDR2 YNFKEQ.

This clone was counted only a few times. V and J are TRBV7-9 and TRBJ2-5; D gene uncertain. V was pared by 1 base and J by 5 bases, with 11 bases between. The CDR3 is made up of 14 amino acids. The germline CDR1 and CDR2 sequences are SEHNR and FQNEAQ (reference sequence). The CDR3 protein is CASSLDAVRETQYF. In nucleotides, the CDR3 is TGTGCCAGCAGCTTAGATGCAGTGAGGGAGACCCAGTACTTC.

CDR3 DNA sequence: TGTGCCTCAACCGGGACAGGGGGGACTGAAGCTTTCTTT. This codes for CASTGTGGTEAFF. The chain uses TRBV10-3 and TRBJ1-1, with 11 bases aligning to TRBD1. The CDR3 loop spans 13 amino acids. The ends lost 11 bases at V and 5 bases at J; junction bases unmatched: 7. CDR1 is ENHRY, CDR2 SYGVKD, per germline.

V gene TRBV5-1 combines with J gene TRBJ2-2, with 7 bases identical to TRBD1. CDR3 length: 14 residues. J gave up 4 bases and V 4 bases, and 4 bases lay outside the gene matches. Germline CDR1 and CDR2: SGHRS and YFSETQ. CDR3 sequence: CASSSGQVTGELFF. For the CDR3, the DNA is TGCGCCAGCAGCAGCGGACAGGTCACCGGGGAGCTGTTTTTT. Combining the CDR3 with reference TRBV5-1 and TRBJ2-2 gives the whole variable domain KAGVTQTPRYLIKTRGQQVTLSCSPISGHRSVSWYQQTPGQGLQFLFEYFSETQRNKGNFPGRFSGRQFSNSRSEMNVSTLELGDSALYLCASSSGQVTGELFFGEGSRLTVL.

This clone turned up a few times. V gene TRBV7-9 combines with J gene TRBJ2-1, with 11 bases identical to TRBD2. The V gene's germline CDR1 is SEHNR and CDR2 FQNEAQ (reference sequence). The CDR3 runs to 19 residues. The V segment lost 8 bases and the J segment 3 bases; nucleotides outside the gene matches: 18. The CDR3 DNA sequence: TGTGCCAGCTCCAGGTGGGCTAGCGGGGGGCTAGTTGGCTACAATGAGCAGTTCTTC. It yields the protein CASSRWASGGLVGYNEQFF. Full variable domain (remainder filled in from reference TRBV7-9 and TRBJ2-1): DTGVSQNPRHKITKRGQNVTFRCDPISEHNRLYWYRQTLGQGPEFLTYFQNEAQLEKSRLLSDRFSAERPKGSFSTLEIQRTEQGDSAMYLCASSRWASGGLVGYNEQFFGPGTRLTVL.

The chain couples TRBV6-6 to TRBJ2-2, with a weak D call TRBD2 (6 bases). Trimming left V 6 bases short and J 1 base short, with 9 bases between. The CDR3 is 14 residues long. Germline values: CDR1 MNHNY, CDR2 SVGAGI (reference sequence). CDR3 sequence reads: CASRGGQNTGELFF. DNA for the CDR3: TGTGCCAGCAGGGGAGGACAGAACACCGGGGAGCTGTTTTTT.

The chain is built from TRBV5-1 and TRBJ1-3; no firm D call. V lost 0 bases, J lost 0 bases, and 7 bases lay in between. Germline-derived CDR1 and CDR2 are SGHRS and YFSETQ. The CDR3 is 15 amino acids. For the CDR3, the DNA is TGCGCCAGCAGCTTGGCGGACTTCTCTGGAAACACCATATATTTT. The encoded protein is CASSLADFSGNTIYF. The full variable domain, completed using reference TRBV5-1 and TRBJ1-3, is KAGVTQTPRYLIKTRGQQVTLSCSPISGHRSVSWYQQTPGQGLQFLFEYFSETQRNKGNFPGRFSGRQFSNSRSEMNVSTLELGDSALYLCASSLADFSGNTIYFGEGSWLTVV.